This record concerns one T cell receptor (beta chain) sequence. Its antigen is unknown. Profiling relied on immunoSEQ multiplex PCR, and the TCRdb table lists in-frame clones only, not all of them. This sample has about 160,000 clones, with around nine tenths found just once. The length of the CDR3 is 15 residues. The germline V and J ends were trimmed by 3 bases and 5 bases, with 14 bases remaining between them. Per the germline V gene, CDR1 is LNHDA and CDR2 is SQIVND (reference sequence). This sample is drawn from a study of cytomegalovirus exposure and HLA in healthy donors. Study conclusions and caveats: The majority of TCR sequences were rare, yet some public TCRs appeared in many donors. It was approximately 170 TCR beta chains that were listed as cytomegalovirus-associated.

The donors were members of the validation cohort comprising about 130 subjects, separate from the roughly 700-subject first cohort. The origin of this receptor is a woman in her late teens or twenties in good health and CMV-seropositive. V is TRBV19 and J is TRBJ1-5; unclear D gene. Sequenced sample: PBMCs. In DNA form, the CDR3 reads TGTGCCAGTAGTATTCGGGAGGGTTTTTATCAGCCCCAGCATTTT. Its translation is CASSIREGFYQPQHF. Complete variable domain (other parts from reference TRBV19 and TRBJ1-5): DGGITQSPKYLFRKEGQNVTLSCEQNLNHDAMYWYRQDPGQGLRLIYYSQIVNDFQKGDIAEGYSVSREKKESFPLTVTSAQKNPTAFYLCASSIREGFYQPQHFGDGTRLSIL.